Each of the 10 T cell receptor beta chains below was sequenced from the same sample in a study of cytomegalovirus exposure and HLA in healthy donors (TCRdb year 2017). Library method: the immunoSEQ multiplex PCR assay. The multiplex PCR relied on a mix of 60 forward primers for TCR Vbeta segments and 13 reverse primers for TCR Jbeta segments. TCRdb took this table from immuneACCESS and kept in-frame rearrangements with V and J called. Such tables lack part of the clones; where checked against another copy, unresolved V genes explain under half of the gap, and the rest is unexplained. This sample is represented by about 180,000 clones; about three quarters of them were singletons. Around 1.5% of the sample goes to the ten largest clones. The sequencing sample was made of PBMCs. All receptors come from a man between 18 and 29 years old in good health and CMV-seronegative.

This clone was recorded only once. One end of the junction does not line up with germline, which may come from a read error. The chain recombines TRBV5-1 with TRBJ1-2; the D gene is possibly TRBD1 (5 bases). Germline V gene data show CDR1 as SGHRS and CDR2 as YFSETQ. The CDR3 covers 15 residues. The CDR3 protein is CASSPQGLGADGYPF. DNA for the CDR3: TGCGCCAGCAGCCCGCAAGGCCTAGGGGCTGATGGCTACCCCTTC.

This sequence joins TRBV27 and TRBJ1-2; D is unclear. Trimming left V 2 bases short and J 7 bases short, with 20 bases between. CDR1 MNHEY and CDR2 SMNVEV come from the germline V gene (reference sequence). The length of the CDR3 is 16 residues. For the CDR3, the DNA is TGTGCCAGCAGTTTACTAGGAGCAGCGCCTTTAGGTGGCTACACCTTC. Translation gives CASSLLGAAPLGGYTF.

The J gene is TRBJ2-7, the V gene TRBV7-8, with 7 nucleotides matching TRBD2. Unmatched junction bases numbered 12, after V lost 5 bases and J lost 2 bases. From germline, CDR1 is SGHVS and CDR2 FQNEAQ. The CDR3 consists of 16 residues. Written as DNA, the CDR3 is TGTGCCAGCAGCAACCAGGCGACGGGGGGAACCTACGAGCAGTACTTC. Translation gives CASSNQATGGTYEQYF.

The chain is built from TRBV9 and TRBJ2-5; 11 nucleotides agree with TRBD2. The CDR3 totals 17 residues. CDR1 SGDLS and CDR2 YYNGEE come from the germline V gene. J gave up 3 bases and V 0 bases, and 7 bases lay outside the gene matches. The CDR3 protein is CASSVVASGGQEETQYF. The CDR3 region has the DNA TGTGCCAGCAGCGTAGTAGCTAGCGGGGGGCAGGAAGAGACCCAGTACTTC.

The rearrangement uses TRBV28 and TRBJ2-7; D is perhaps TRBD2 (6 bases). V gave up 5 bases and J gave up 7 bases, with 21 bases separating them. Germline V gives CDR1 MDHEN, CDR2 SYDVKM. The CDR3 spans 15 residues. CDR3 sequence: CASSLKTRSLREQYF. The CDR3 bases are TGTGCCAGCAGTCTAAAGACTAGAAGCCTACGAGAGCAGTACTTC. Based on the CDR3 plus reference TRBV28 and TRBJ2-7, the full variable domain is DVKVTQSSRYLVKRTGEKVFLECVQDMDHENMFWYRQDPGLGLRLIYFSYDVKMKEKGDIPEGYSVSREKKERFSLILESASTNQTSMYLCASSLKTRSLREQYFGPGTRLTVT.

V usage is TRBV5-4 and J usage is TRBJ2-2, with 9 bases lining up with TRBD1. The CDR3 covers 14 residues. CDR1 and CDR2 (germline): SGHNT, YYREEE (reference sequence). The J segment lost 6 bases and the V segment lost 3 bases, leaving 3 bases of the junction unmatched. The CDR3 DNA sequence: TGTGCCAGCAGCTCCCGACAGGGGGCCGGGGAGCTGTTTTTT. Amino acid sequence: CASSSRQGAGELFF.

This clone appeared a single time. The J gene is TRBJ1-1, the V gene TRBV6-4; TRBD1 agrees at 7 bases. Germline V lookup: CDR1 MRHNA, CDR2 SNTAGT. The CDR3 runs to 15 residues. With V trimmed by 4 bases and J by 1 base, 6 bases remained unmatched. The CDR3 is CASSVRDRANTEAFF. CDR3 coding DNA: TGTGCCAGCAGTGTCCGTGACAGGGCGAACACTGAAGCTTTCTTT.

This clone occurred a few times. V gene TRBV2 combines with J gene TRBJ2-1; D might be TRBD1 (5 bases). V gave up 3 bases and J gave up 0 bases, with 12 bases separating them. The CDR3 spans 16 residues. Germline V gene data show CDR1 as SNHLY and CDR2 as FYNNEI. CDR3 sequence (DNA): TGTGCCAGCAGTGATGGGGCGCGGAGCTCCTACAATGAGCAGTTCTTC. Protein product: CASSDGARSSYNEQFF.

CDR3: CASEDRPNTEAFF. CDR3 nucleotides: TGTGCCAGCGAGGACAGGCCGAACACTGAAGCTTTCTTT. This chain uses TRBV19 with TRBJ1-1; the match to TRBD1 covers 7 bases. This CDR3 has 13 amino acids. With 9 bases clipped from V and 1 base from J, the junction kept 5 bases outside the gene matches. Germline-derived CDR1 and CDR2 are LNHDA and SQIVND (reference sequence).

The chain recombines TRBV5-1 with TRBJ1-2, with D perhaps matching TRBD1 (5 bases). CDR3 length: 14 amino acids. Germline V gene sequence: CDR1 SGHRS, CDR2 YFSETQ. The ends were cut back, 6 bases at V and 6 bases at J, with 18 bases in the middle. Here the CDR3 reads CASTPTIGDDGYTF. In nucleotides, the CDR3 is TGCGCCAGCACCCCCACGATAGGGGATGATGGCTACACCTTC.